This T cell receptor beta chain stems from a study of blood T cell repertoires in COVID-19 (dated by TCRdb to the early 2020s). Regarding the complete study: Samples from collaborators originated in the United States, Italy and Spain and spanned both the acute and convalescent phases of COVID-19. The prospective study material was composed of cDNA or gDNA derived from T cells, B-cell-depleted T cells, or PBMCs. The dataset comprised deeply sampled blood TCRbeta repertoires from subjects exposed to, actively infected with, or recovered from COVID-19. The repertoires were released in a freely available public database intended as a resource for research on the immune response to SARS-CoV-2. Samples were obtained from the ongoing ImmuneRACE study (first 160 participants) and from 1,200 or so subjects provided by 6 global collaborators. Nearly every sample came with metadata listing a de-identified subject ID, COVID-19 status, age in years and sex. Where HLA class I and class II types were available, the types were taken from metadata supplied by the sample provider, not from assay-based typing. Findings and caveats that apply to the study as a whole: Clinical and demographic metadata were provided uncurated, with the amount varying by source and participant.

From its cysteine to its phenylalanine, the CDR3 spans 16 amino acids. Just CDR3 DNA is preserved here, 48 bases in frame from base 1. CDR1 SGHRS and CDR2 YFSETQ were looked up in the germline V gene. Unmatched junction bases come to 11, with V trimmed by 0 bases and J by 9 bases. This clone occurred many times. Its specific antigen is unknown. No base qualities exist here, and no much larger clone lies one base off it. In the prospective study, participants were roughly 18 to 90 years old, resided in about two dozen geographic areas of the United States, and were enrolled through a virtual design. To assign participants to cohorts, the prospective study relied on clinical history that participants themselves reported in a screening survey and a study questionnaire. Exposed participants were defined as having been in contact with someone with a PCR-confirmed or clinician-diagnosed COVID-19 case within 2 weeks of study entry. In the prospective study, mobile phlebotomists collected whole blood, serum and a nasopharyngeal or oropharyngeal swab from each participant. Over a roughly two-month period, participants in the prospective study had the option of providing additional blood draws and questionnaires. Prospective study blood samples were shipped either frozen or at room temperature before DNA extraction.

TCRbeta CDR3 regions were amplified from genomic DNA using the immunoSEQ Assay, a bias-controlled multiplex PCR. Under the source paper's analysis protocol: The number of nucleated cells in each sample was estimated by amplification of reference gene primers within the assay. Sequence reads were collapsed and filtered to measure the absolute abundance of every unique TCRbeta CDR3 rearrangement. For each sample, productive Simpson clonality was calculated as the square root of Simpson's diversity index over productive rearrangements. Sourced from immuneACCESS, this table was stored by TCRdb with only in-frame sequences that have V and J called. A share of the clones is absent; for the studies checked, an unresolved V gene accounts for under half, and the remainder has no known explanation. That table is the source of V, J and clone size, and D and trimming were worked out from the DNA. Here the sample has approximately 250,000 clones; around 93% occur a single time. Jointly, the top ten make up 2.5% to 3% of the sample.

Sequenced: PBMCs or T cells enriched from blood (not recorded which). The V gene is TRBV5-1 and the J gene is TRBJ2-4; 8 nucleotides in the junction match TRBD2. This receptor was taken from a man aged 35 to 55 who had been exposed to COVID-19. The nucleotides read TGCGCCAGCAGCTTGGCCGGAGTAGCGGGACTCGGCATTCAGTACTTC. Its product reads: CASSLAGVAGLGIQYF.